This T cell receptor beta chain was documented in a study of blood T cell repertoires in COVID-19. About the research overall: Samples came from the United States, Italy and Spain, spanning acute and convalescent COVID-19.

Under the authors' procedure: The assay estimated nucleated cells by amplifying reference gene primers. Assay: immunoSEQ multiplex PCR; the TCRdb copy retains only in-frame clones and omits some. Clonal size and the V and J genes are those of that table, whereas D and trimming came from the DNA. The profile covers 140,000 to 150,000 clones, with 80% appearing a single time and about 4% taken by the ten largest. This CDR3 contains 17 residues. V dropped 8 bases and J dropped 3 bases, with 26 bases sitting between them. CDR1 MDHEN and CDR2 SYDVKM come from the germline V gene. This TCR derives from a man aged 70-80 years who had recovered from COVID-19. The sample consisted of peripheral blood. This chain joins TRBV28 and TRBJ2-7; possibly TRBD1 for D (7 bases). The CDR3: CASALRGRRVAVYEQYF. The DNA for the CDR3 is TGTGCCAGCGCCCTTAGGGGGCGGAGGGTTGCGGTCTACGAGCAGTACTTC. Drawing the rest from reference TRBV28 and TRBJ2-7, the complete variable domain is DVKVTQSSRYLVKRTGEKVFLECVQDMDHENMFWYRQDPGLGLRLIYFSYDVKMKEKGDIPEGYSVSREKKERFSLILESASTNQTSMYLCASALRGRRVAVYEQYFGPGTRLTVT.